This TCR beta chain was recorded in a study of blood T cell repertoires in COVID-19. Study context: From T cells, B-cell-depleted T cells, or PBMCs came the material, which was cDNA or gDNA.

CDR3 length: 13 amino acids. The V end lost 3 bases, the J end lost 5 bases, and 11 bases lay between the germline ends. Germline CDR1 reads SGHNT; CDR2 reads YENEEA. As originally analysed: Using reference gene primer amplification, nucleated cell counts were estimated. This table comes from immunoSEQ multiplex PCR, and its TCRdb copy is limited to in-frame clones, with some not included. Clonal size and the V and J genes are those of that table, whereas D and trimming came from the DNA. The sample includes fewer than 350,000 clones, more than 80% of them seen just once. A Seattle source enrolled patients during active infection and followed them longitudinally.

The chain recombines TRBV11-3 with TRBJ2-7; a weak D match, TRBD2 (6 bases). Sequenced input: peripheral blood. This TCR was recovered from a young woman with COVID-19, enrolled during active disease. The CDR3 sequence is CASSLDGRDEQYF. CDR3 in DNA: TGTGCCAGCAGCTTGGACGGGAGAGACGAGCAGTACTTC.